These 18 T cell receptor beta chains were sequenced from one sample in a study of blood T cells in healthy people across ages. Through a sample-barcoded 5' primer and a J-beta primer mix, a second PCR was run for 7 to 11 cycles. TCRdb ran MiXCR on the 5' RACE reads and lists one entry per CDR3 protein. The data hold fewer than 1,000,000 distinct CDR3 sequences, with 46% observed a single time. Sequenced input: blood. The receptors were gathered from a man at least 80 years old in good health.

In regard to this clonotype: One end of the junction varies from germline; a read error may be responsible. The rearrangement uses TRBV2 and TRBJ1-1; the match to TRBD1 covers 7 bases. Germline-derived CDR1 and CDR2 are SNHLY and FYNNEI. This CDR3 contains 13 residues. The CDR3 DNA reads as TGTGCCAGCAGAACAGGGGCGAACACCGAAGCTTTCTTT. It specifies CASRTGANTEAFF.

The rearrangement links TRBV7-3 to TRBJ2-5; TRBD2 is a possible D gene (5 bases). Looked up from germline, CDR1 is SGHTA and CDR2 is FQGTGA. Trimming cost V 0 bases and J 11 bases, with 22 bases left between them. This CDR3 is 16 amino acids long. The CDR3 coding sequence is TGTGCCAGCAGCTTAACTGTAGTGACTACAGCCAATGAGCAGTACTTC. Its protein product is CASSLTVVTTANEQYF.

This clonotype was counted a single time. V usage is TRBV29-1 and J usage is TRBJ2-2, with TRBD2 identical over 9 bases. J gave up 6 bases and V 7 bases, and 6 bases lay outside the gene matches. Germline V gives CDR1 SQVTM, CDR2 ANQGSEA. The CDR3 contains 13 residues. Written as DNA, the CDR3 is TGCAGCGCAGGACTAGCGACGGCCGGGGAGCTGTTTTTT. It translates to CSAGLATAGELFF.

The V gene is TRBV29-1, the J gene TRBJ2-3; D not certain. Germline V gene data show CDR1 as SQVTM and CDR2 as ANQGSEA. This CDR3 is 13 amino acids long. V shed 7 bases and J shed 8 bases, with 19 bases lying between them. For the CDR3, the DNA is TGCAGCGCCGAAGGACGGAACTTTGGTACGCAGTATTTT. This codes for CSAEGRNFGTQYF.

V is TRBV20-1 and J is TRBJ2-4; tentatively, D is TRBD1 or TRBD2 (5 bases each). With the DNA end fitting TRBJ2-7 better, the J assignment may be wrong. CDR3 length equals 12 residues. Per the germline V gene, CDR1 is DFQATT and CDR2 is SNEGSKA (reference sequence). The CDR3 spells CSAVRGLDEQYF. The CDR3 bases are TGCAGTGCTGTGAGGGGCCTCGACGAGCAGTACTTC.

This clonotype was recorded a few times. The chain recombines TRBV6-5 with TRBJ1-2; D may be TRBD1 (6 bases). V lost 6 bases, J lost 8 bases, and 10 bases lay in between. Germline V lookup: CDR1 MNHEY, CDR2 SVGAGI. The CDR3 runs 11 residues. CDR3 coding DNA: TGTGCCAGCAGACGGACAGACGGCTACACCTTC. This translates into CASRRTDGYTF.

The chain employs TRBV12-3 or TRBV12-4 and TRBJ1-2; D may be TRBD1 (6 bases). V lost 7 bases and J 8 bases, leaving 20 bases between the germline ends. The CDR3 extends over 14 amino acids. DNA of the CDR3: TGTGCCAGCACCTATCACGAGGGGGGGTACGGCTACACCTTC. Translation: CASTYHEGGYGYTF.

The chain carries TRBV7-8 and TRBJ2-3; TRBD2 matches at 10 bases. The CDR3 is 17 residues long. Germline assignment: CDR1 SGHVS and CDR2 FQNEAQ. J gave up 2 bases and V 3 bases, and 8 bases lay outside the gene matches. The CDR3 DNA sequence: TGTGCCAGCAGCTTCCTCACCGGGACTAGCGACACAGATACGCAGTATTTT. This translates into CASSFLTGTSDTDTQYF.

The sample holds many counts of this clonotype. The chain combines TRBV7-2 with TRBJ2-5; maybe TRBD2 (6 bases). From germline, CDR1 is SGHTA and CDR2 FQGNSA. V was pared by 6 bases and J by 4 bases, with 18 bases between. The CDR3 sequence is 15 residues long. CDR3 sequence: CASSSAGGTRETQYF. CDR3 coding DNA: TGTGCCAGCAGTTCAGCCGGGGGTACGCGAGAGACCCAGTACTTC.

CDR3 sequence reads: CASSPRTGNLYGYTF. The DNA of the CDR3 is TGTGCCAGCAGCCCCCGGACCGGGAATCTCTATGGCTACACCTTC. The chain joins TRBV9 to TRBJ1-2; D not certain. Germline V gene sequence: CDR1 SGDLS, CDR2 YYNGEE. V gave up 4 bases and J gave up 4 bases, with 17 bases separating them. The CDR3 consists of 15 residues.

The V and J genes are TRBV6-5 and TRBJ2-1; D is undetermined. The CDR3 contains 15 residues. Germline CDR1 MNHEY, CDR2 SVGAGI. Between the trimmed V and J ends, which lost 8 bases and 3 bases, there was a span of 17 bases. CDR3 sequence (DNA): TGTGCCAGCCAATACGGAAGGGCCGACTACAATGAGCAGTTCTTC. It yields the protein CASQYGRADYNEQFF.

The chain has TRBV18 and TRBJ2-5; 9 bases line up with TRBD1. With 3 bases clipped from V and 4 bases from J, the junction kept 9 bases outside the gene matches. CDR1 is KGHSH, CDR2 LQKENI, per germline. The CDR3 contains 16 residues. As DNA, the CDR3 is TGTGCCAGCTCACCCACGTCAGGGACAGGGTTAGAGACCCAGTACTTC. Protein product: CASSPTSGTGLETQYF.

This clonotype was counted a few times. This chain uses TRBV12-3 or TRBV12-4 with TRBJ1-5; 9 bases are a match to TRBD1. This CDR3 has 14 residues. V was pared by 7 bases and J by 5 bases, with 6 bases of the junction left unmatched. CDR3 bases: TGTGCCAGCAACACAGGGGGCTACCATCAGCCCCAGCATTTT. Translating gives CASNTGGYHQPQHF.

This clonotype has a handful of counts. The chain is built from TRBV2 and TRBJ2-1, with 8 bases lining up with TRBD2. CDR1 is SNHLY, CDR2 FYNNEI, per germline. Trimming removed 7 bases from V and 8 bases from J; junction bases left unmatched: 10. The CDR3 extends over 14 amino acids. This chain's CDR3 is CASKLVAGTDEQFF. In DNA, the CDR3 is TGTGCCAGCAAATTAGTAGCGGGGACGGATGAGCAGTTCTTC.

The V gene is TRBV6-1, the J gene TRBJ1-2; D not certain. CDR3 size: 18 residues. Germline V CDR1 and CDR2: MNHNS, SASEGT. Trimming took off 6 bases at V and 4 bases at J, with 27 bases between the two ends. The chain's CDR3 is CASSLSGKRTDWGYGYTF. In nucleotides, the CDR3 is TGTGCCAGCAGCCTTTCTGGAAAAAGGACGGACTGGGGCTATGGCTACACCTTC.

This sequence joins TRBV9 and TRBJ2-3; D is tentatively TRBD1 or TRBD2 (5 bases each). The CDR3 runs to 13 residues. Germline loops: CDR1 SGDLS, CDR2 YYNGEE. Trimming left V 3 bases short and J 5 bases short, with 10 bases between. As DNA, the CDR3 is TGTGCCAGCAGCGCCGGGACCCGAGATACGCAGTATTTT. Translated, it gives CASSAGTRDTQYF.

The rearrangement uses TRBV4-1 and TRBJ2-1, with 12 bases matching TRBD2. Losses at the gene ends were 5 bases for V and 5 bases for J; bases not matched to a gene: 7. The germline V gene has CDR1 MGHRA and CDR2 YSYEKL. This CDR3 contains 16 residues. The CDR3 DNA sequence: TGCGCCAGCAGCTCCAGACTAGCGGGAGTGGACAATGAGCAGTTCTTC. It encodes CASSSRLAGVDNEQFF.

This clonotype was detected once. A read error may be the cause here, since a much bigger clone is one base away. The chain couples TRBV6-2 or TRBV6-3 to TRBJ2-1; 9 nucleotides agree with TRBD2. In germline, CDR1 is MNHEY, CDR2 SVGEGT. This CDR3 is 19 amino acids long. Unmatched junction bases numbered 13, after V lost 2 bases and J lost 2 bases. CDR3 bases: TGTGCCAGCAGTTACCCCGGACAGGACACTAGCGGGCCCTACAATGAGCAGTTCTTC. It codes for CASSYPGQDTSGPYNEQFF.